Presented here are 16 T cell receptor beta chains from one specimen sequenced in a study of T cells in localized non-small cell lung cancer. The repertoire was sequenced with immunoSEQ multiplex PCR; TCRdb's copy has only in-frame clones and lacks some. The sample consists of 20,000 to 25,000 clones, about nine tenths of them appearing once. Sequenced material: peripheral blood, taken before any cancer treatment. The origin of the receptors is a woman aged 35 to 75 with stage I lung adenocarcinoma.

This chain uses TRBV27 with TRBJ2-1, with TRBD2 as a possible D gene (5 bases). Germline values: CDR1 MNHEY, CDR2 SMNVEV (reference sequence). There are 15 residues in the CDR3. Between the trimmed V and J ends, which lost 3 bases and 6 bases, there was a span of 15 bases. As DNA, the CDR3 is TGTGCCAGCAGTTTGCTTTGGGAGAGAGGCAATGAGCAGTTCTTC. Its translation: CASSLLWERGNEQFF.

J is TRBJ2-1 and V is TRBV9, with D perhaps given as TRBD1 or TRBD2 (5 bases each). The CDR3 is 14 residues long. CDR1 SGDLS and CDR2 YYNGEE come from the germline V gene. Trimming removed 0 bases at V and 7 bases at J, with 11 bases between. For the CDR3, the DNA is TGTGCCAGCAGCGTAGGGGGGAGTACGAATGAGCAGTTCTTC. Its protein is CASSVGGSTNEQFF.

The J gene is TRBJ2-1, the V gene TRBV5-6; perhaps D is TRBD1 or TRBD2 (5 bases each). The germline gives CDR1 SGHDT, CDR2 YYEEEE. The V gene lost 4 bases and the J gene lost 8 bases, with 7 bases spanning the gap. This CDR3 spans 11 amino acids. The CDR3 region is CASSGDHEQFF. Here the CDR3 DNA reads TGTGCCAGCAGCGGGGACCATGAGCAGTTCTTC.

This clone occurred a few times. The chain uses TRBV5-6 and TRBJ2-4; 10 nucleotides align to TRBD1. V trimming: 2 bases; J trimming: 6 bases; junction bases outside the gene matches: 5. The CDR3 is made up of 15 amino acids. The germline V gene encodes CDR1 SGHDT and CDR2 YYEEEE. The CDR3 DNA follows: TGTGCCAGCAGCTTAGGGACAGGGGTCCCAAACATTCAGTACTTC. Protein product: CASSLGTGVPNIQYF.

The DNA of the CDR3 is TGTGCCAGCAGTTGGGTTGGACGGTCGGATGAAAAACTGTTTTTT. Translation gives CASSWVGRSDEKLFF. V gene TRBV28 combines with J gene TRBJ1-4; no reliable D call. The CDR3 loop spans 15 amino acids. Per the germline V gene, CDR1 is MDHEN and CDR2 is SYDVKM. V lost 4 bases and J 6 bases, leaving 15 bases between the germline ends.

V gene TRBV19 combines with J gene TRBJ2-7; perhaps TRBD2 as D (6 bases). Trimming left V 2 bases short and J 1 base short, with 9 bases between. Germline-derived CDR1 and CDR2 are LNHDA and SQIVND (reference sequence). CDR3 size: 14 residues. CDR3 sequence reads: CASSIRESSYEQYF. The CDR3 bases are TGTGCCAGTAGTATACGGGAGAGTTCCTACGAGCAGTACTTC.

This clone was recorded only once. The rearrangement joins TRBV28 to TRBJ2-7; TRBD2 agrees at 13 bases. The CDR3 covers 14 residues. With V trimmed by 5 bases and J by 6 bases, 4 bases remained unmatched. The germline V gene encodes CDR1 MDHEN and CDR2 SYDVKM. As DNA, the CDR3 is TGTGCCAGCAGTCCCACTAGCGGGAGGGCCGAGCAGTACTTC. It translates to CASSPTSGRAEQYF.

The chain employs TRBV7-8 and TRBJ2-1; 7 positions match TRBD2. The CDR3 has 18 amino acids. Germline V gene lookup returns CDR1 SGHVS and CDR2 FQNEAQ. The ends lost 2 bases at V and 0 bases at J; junction bases unmatched: 10. Here the CDR3 reads CASSLMTSPTSSYNEQFF. As DNA, the CDR3 is TGTGCCAGCAGCTTAATGACTAGCCCCACAAGCTCCTACAATGAGCAGTTCTTC.

V is TRBV11-2 and J is TRBJ1-1, with no clear D. The V end lost 4 bases, the J end lost 1 base, and 16 bases lay between the germline ends. The V gene's germline CDR1 is SGHAT and CDR2 FQNNGV. This CDR3 is 16 amino acids long. CDR3 region: CASSSLGGPRNTEAFF. The CDR3 DNA reads TGTGCCAGCAGCTCTCTAGGTGGGCCGAGGAACACTGAAGCTTTCTTT.

This clone was detected only once. The CDR3 DNA reads TGTGCCAGTAGTCCATTAGGGACTGATTATTATAGCAATCAGCCCCAGCATTTT. Amino acid sequence: CASSPLGTDYYSNQPQHF. This chain links TRBV19 with TRBJ1-5; D is perhaps TRBD1 (5 bases). This CDR3 has 18 residues. V lost 5 bases to trimming and J lost 0 bases, with 20 bases between them. Germline assignment: CDR1 LNHDA and CDR2 SQIVND (reference sequence).

The rearrangement uses TRBV5-6 and TRBJ1-1, with D unresolved. CDR1 and CDR2 (germline): SGHDT, YYEEEE. The V end was cut by 6 bases, the J end by 0 bases, with 15 bases between. The CDR3 totals 15 residues. This CDR3 reads CASTWAISMNTEAFF. The DNA of the CDR3 is TGTGCCAGCACCTGGGCCATCAGCATGAACACTGAAGCTTTCTTT.

The CDR3 DNA sequence: TGTGCCAGCACCCGGGACGCGAATTCACCCCTCCACTTT. This codes for CASTRDANSPLHF. The chain combines TRBV7-2 with TRBJ1-6; TRBD1 is a possible D gene (5 bases). Germline V gene lookup returns CDR1 SGHTA and CDR2 FQGNSA. V was trimmed by 7 bases and J by 7 bases, leaving 11 bases between them. The length of the CDR3 is 13 residues.

The chain uses TRBV28 and TRBJ1-2; no clear D. Germline values: CDR1 MDHEN, CDR2 SYDVKM. Between the trimmed V and J ends, which lost 6 bases and 0 bases, there was a span of 17 bases. The CDR3 loop spans 16 amino acids. The DNA for the CDR3 is TGTGCCAGCAGCGTCATCTTTGGACCCTCTAACTATGGCTACACCTTC. Amino acid sequence: CASSVIFGPSNYGYTF.

CDR3 nucleotides: TGTGCCAGCAGCTTAGGGGGACAGGGCAATCAGCCCCAGCATTTT. It translates to CASSLGGQGNQPQHF. The genes are TRBV7-2 and TRBJ1-5; the match to TRBD1 covers 8 bases. The CDR3 covers 15 residues. The junction had 1 base not matched to a gene; V was cut back by 1 base and J by 2 bases. Germline V gives CDR1 SGHTA, CDR2 FQGNSA.

J is TRBJ2-1 and V is TRBV28; 8 bases agree with TRBD1. This CDR3 comprises 17 residues. Losses at the gene ends were 4 bases for V and 7 bases for J; bases not matched to a gene: 15. In germline, CDR1 is MDHEN, CDR2 SYDVKM. Written as DNA, the CDR3 is TGTGCCAGCAGTTCCACCTCGACAGGGGCCGGGGAAAATGAGCAGTTCTTC. Its translation is CASSSTSTGAGENEQFF.

As DNA, the CDR3 is TGTGCCAGCAGTTACTCGAGATGGGGGCGAGGCTATGGCTACACCTTC. Encoded protein: CASSYSRWGRGYGYTF. The gene calls are TRBV6-5 and TRBJ1-2; D perhaps matches TRBD1 (6 bases). CDR1 is MNHEY and CDR2 is SVGAGI in the germline V gene. V was pared by 0 bases and J by 4 bases, with 15 bases between. This CDR3 contains 16 residues.